This TCR beta chain was observed in a study of blood T cell repertoires in COVID-19. TCRdb's table, derived via immunoSEQ multiplex PCR, lists solely in-frame clones and lacks some. This sample yields roughly 70,000 clones, of which roughly 86% are seen a single time; 3.9% belongs to the top ten. This CDR3 is 17 amino acids long. The V and J ends lost 5 bases and 0 bases respectively, with 18 bases between them. Germline V gives CDR1 SGHTA, CDR2 FQGNSA. The chain recombines TRBV7-2 with TRBJ2-3; possible D gene TRBD2, 6 bases. Sequencing was carried out using peripheral blood. The clonotype comes from an older man with active COVID-19. Written as DNA, the CDR3 is TGTGCCAGCAGCCCCGTCCTAGGTAGCGGTAGCACAGATACGCAGTATTTT. Amino acids: CASSPVLGSGSTDTQYF.